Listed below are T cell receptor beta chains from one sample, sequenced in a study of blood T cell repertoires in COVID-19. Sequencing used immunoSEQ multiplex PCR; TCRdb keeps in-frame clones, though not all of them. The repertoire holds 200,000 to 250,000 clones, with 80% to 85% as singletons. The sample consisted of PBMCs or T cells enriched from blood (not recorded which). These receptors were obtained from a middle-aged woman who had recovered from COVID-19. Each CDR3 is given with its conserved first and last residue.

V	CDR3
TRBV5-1	CASSLGPSGKPETQYF
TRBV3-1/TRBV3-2	CASSRLTGVSYNEQFF
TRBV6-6	CASSKREGNEQFF
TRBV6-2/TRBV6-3	CASSYGGAEETQYF
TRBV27	CASSTGVLRYNEQFF
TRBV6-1	CASSEWQGITDTQYF
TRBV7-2	CASSALQGPYGYTF
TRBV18	CASSPPRGLPEAFF
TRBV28	CASSTHYPNEQFF
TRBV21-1	CASSKERASGDNGNEQFF
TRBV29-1	CSVLRGGETQYF
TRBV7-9	CASSLRRDEQFF
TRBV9	CASSPGTGRGGGKNIQYF
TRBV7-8	CASSSGLTADTDTQYF
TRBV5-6	CASSLGRTGGNSPLHF
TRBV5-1	CASSADPGGSGNTIYF
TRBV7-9	CASSLVSVLAKNIQYF
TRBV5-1	CASSVTGGSYEQYF
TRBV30	CAWSVLPVSYTF
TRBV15	CATSRGTGRDQYF
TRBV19	CASRTLTSRNTGELFF
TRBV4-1	CASSRGQGAGQPQHF
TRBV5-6	CASSLLDGSSYNEQFF
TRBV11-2	CASSALAGRYTGELFF
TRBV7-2	CASTSDSPSPLHF
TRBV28	CASSSLGQGARETQYF
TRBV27	CASSGSGDTQYF
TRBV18	CASSPSVWGRNNGYTF
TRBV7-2	CASSAYGANYGYTF
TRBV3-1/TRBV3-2	CASSLKETQYF
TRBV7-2	CASRMGGAGGQETQYF
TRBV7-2	CASSFLRGAPYEQYF
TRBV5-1	CASRSSTIRGPGEDGYTF
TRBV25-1	CASSDRGSGGLETQYF
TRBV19	CASTDRAETQYF
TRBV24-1	CATSRGQGDEKLFF
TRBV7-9	CASSLGAAYGYTF
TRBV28	CASTRRSATNEKLFF
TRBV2	CASEDWRGTEAFF
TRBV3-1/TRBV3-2	CASSSRRTGTMNTEAFF
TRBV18	CASTGGVEGKLFF
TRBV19	CASSFADRGGTEAFF
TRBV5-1	CASSGMTGTNEKLFF
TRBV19	CASSIKGRSDTGELFF
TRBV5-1	CASSLSPIYGYTF
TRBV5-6	CASSLGGANEKLFF
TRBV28	CASSEPPGSYGYTF
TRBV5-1	CASSIGTLAGDLETQYF
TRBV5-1	CASSLIGDTGELFF
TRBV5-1	CASSLGPSSGANVLTF
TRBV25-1	CASIPSGGFEQYF
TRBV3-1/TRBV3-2	CASSPGMLNTEAFF
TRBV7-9	CAASGSPYSYNEQFF
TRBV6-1	CASSDPGSSGANVLTF
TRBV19	CASSARDRPNQPQHF
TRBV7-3	CASSKNGLDTDTQYF